The 18 T cell receptor beta chains below all came from one sample that was sequenced in a study of blood T cell repertoires in COVID-19. Produced via immunoSEQ multiplex PCR; TCRdb's table is partial and in-frame only. The table records approximately 93,000 clones, roughly 90% of them present only once. The specimen was peripheral blood. These receptors came from a man between 50 and 59 years old with active or convalescent COVID-19.

The chain has TRBV7-6 and TRBJ2-7; tentatively, D is TRBD2 (7 bases). Germline CDR1 reads SGHVS; CDR2 reads FNYEAQ. This CDR3 has 15 amino acids. V gave up 4 bases and J gave up 3 bases, with 16 bases separating them. The CDR3 DNA reads TGTGCCAGCAGCTCCCTCGGGGGGCCTTTCTACGAGCAGTACTTC. Translation: CASSSLGGPFYEQYF. Combining the CDR3 with reference TRBV7-6 and TRBJ2-7 gives the whole variable domain GAGVSQSPRYKVTKRGQDVALRCDPISGHVSLYWYRQALGQGPEFLTYFNYEAQQDKSGLPNDRFSAERPEGSISTLTIQRTEQRDSAMYRCASSSLGGPFYEQYFGPGTRLTVT.

This sequence joins TRBV30 and TRBJ2-4; TRBD2 matches 11 bases. Germline-derived CDR1 and CDR2 are GTSNPN and SVGIG (reference sequence). With V trimmed by 3 bases and J by 10 bases, 14 bases remained unmatched. The CDR3 runs 16 residues. As DNA, the CDR3 is TGTGCCTGGAGCCGATCCGGGACTAGCGGTGGAGTTATTCAGTACTTC. Translating it yields CAWSRSGTSGGVIQYF.

J is TRBJ2-3 and V is TRBV19; 9 bases fit TRBD1. The trim removed 3 bases at V and 0 bases at J, leaving 10 bases unmatched. Per germline, CDR1 LNHDA and CDR2 SQIVND (reference sequence). This CDR3 is 18 amino acids long. The CDR3 bases are TGTGCCAGTAGTATGGCGCGGGGTGGGACAGGGAGCACAGATACGCAGTATTTT. Translation gives CASSMARGGTGSTDTQYF.

The chain recombines TRBV5-6 with TRBJ2-2, with TRBD1 as a possible D gene (5 bases). CDR1 and CDR2 (germline): SGHDT, YYEEEE. This CDR3 is 13 amino acids long. Trimming took off 4 bases at V and 5 bases at J, with 9 bases between the two ends. DNA for the CDR3: TGTGCCAGCAGCCGAAAGGGGACCGGGGAGCTGTTTTTT. Amino acid sequence: CASSRKGTGELFF.

The genes are TRBV19 and TRBJ1-5, with D unclear. Germline lookup yields CDR1 LNHDA and CDR2 SQIVND (reference sequence). CDR3 length: 15 residues. Trimming shortened V by 5 bases and J by 8 bases, and 19 bases separated the two germline ends. In nucleotides, the CDR3 is TGTGCCAGTAGTCCCCTGGGAGGGCGGATTAAGCCCCAGCATTTT. Translation: CASSPLGGRIKPQHF.

The sample holds a few counts of this clone. The chain has TRBV10-2 and TRBJ2-7; 8 nucleotides line up with TRBD1. The germline V gene has CDR1 WSHSY and CDR2 SAAADI. The CDR3 runs 12 residues. V was clipped by 7 bases and J by 4 bases; unmatched bases: 3. The CDR3 sequence is CASTGQGYEQYF. Here the CDR3 DNA reads TGCGCCAGCACCGGACAGGGTTACGAGCAGTACTTC.

The V call is TRBV7-9, the J call TRBJ2-2; D perhaps matches TRBD2 (6 bases). V was clipped by 5 bases and J by 0 bases, with 13 bases between them. This CDR3 contains 16 residues. Germline CDR1 reads SEHNR; CDR2 reads FQNEAQ (reference sequence). CDR3: CASSVYGRTNTGELFF. CDR3 sequence (DNA): TGTGCCAGCAGCGTCTACGGGAGAACGAACACCGGGGAGCTGTTTTTT.

The rearrangement joins TRBV6-5 to TRBJ2-5, with 7 nucleotides matching TRBD1. J gave up 4 bases and V 6 bases, and 5 bases lay outside the gene matches. CDR3 size: 13 residues. Germline V gene lookup returns CDR1 MNHEY and CDR2 SVGAGI. CDR3 sequence (DNA): TGTGCCAGCAGCCGTGACAGGGTAGAGACCCAGTACTTC. Translating gives CASSRDRVETQYF.

The chain is built from TRBV3-1 (or the pseudogene TRBV3-2) and TRBJ2-5; weak D call: TRBD1 (5 bases). V was pared by 3 bases and J by 1 base, with 9 bases between. Germline assignment: CDR1 LGHDT and CDR2 YNNKEL (reference sequence). The CDR3 is 14 amino acids. Here the CDR3 reads CASSHRVTQETQYF. The CDR3 DNA reads as TGTGCCAGCAGCCACAGGGTTACCCAAGAGACCCAGTACTTC.

This chain links TRBV5-5 with TRBJ2-7; 8 bases map to TRBD1. CDR3 length: 15 amino acids. The J segment lost 0 bases and the V segment lost 5 bases, leaving 7 bases of the junction unmatched. The germline CDR1 and CDR2 sequences are SGHKS and YYEKEE (reference sequence). CDR3 bases: TGTGCCAGCAGACAGGGACAGGAGAGCTCCTACGAGCAGTACTTC. This sequence encodes CASRQGQESSYEQYF.

The chain recombines TRBV5-1 with TRBJ2-2; D not certain. Trimming shortened V by 4 bases and J by 6 bases, and 10 bases separated the two germline ends. In germline, CDR1 is SGHRS, CDR2 YFSETQ. This CDR3 has 13 amino acids. The CDR3, as DNA: TGCGCCAGCAGCCCCGCTATGGCCGGGGAGCTGTTTTTT. As protein: CASSPAMAGELFF.

The rearrangement joins TRBV6-2 or TRBV6-3 to TRBJ1-1; the D gene is possibly TRBD1 (6 bases). Trimming pared 4 bases from V and 10 bases from J, leaving 25 bases between. There are 16 residues in the CDR3. Per germline, CDR1 MNHEY and CDR2 SVGEGT. The CDR3 loop reads CASSSEDPGQTRVAFF. The CDR3 DNA sequence: TGTGCCAGCAGTTCCGAAGACCCAGGACAGACAAGGGTAGCTTTCTTT.

The V and J genes are TRBV7-2 and TRBJ2-3; maybe TRBD2 (6 bases). V was clipped by 10 bases and J by 2 bases, with 16 bases between them. The CDR3 runs 14 residues. Germline V CDR1 and CDR2: SGHTA, FQGNSA. This CDR3 is CATRRGVDTDTQYF. CDR3 bases: TGTGCCACCCGGAGGGGCGTCGACACAGATACGCAGTATTTT.

This clone showed up just once. The chain carries TRBV21-1 and TRBJ2-1; TRBD2 was called by the table and not checked on the DNA. TRBV21-1 is marked as a pseudogene. The length of the CDR3 is 13 residues. CDR3 residues: CASSNFLGVEQFF. CDR3 bases: TGTGCCAGCAGCAACTTTCTCGGGGTAGAGCAGTTCTTC.

This rearrangement joins TRBV27 to TRBJ2-1; 9 nucleotides agree with TRBD1. The CDR3 has 16 amino acids. Trimming removed 5 bases from V and 4 bases from J; junction bases left unmatched: 9. CDR1 is MNHEY and CDR2 is SMNVEV in the germline V gene (reference sequence). CDR3 bases: TGTGCCAGCAGTAAAAACAGGGGGCATATTTACAATGAGCAGTTCTTC. This translates into CASSKNRGHIYNEQFF.

The rearrangement joins TRBV7-6 to TRBJ2-3; the D gene is possibly TRBD2 (7 bases). The CDR3 consists of 17 residues. The germline V and J ends were trimmed by 6 bases and 4 bases, with 23 bases remaining between them. CDR1 is SGHVS, CDR2 FNYEAQ, per germline. In nucleotides, the CDR3 is TGTGCCAGCAGAAGGATCGGGGGGCCGGGCTGGGCAGATACGCAGTATTTT. Residues: CASRRIGGPGWADTQYF.

V is TRBV7-2 and J is TRBJ1-5; TRBD1 matches at 9 bases. The CDR3 consists of 17 residues. Germline V CDR1 and CDR2: SGHTA, FQGNSA. Unmatched junction bases numbered 13, after V lost 5 bases and J lost 5 bases. The CDR3 sequence: CASSRDRVVARDQPQHF. CDR3 sequence (DNA): TGTGCCAGCAGCCGGGACAGGGTGGTGGCAAGGGATCAGCCCCAGCATTTT.

The chain uses TRBV7-2 and TRBJ2-7, with D perhaps matching TRBD1 (5 bases). This CDR3 spans 14 amino acids. The V and J ends lost 6 bases and 2 bases respectively, with 14 bases between them. Per the germline V gene, CDR1 is SGHTA and CDR2 is FQGNSA. In DNA, the CDR3 is TGTGCCAGCAGTTATCAGGGCTTAGCCTACGAGCAGTACTTC. Translation: CASSYQGLAYEQYF.